This TCR beta chain is drawn from a study of beta chain features in type 1 diabetes. The wider study: When patients were set against healthy donors, age, gender and cell yields were similar.

This clone was picked up many times. The target antigen is unknown. General study points: There was a moderate but significant shortening of TCRB CDR3s in all four CD4+ subsets of Type 1 diabetes patients.

The CDR3 contains 14 residues. Germline values: CDR1 SEHNR, CDR2 FQNEAQ (reference sequence). The V segment lost 3 bases and the J segment 4 bases; nucleotides outside the gene matches: 2. Expressed TCRB transcripts were sequenced, since all the RNA that had been isolated was reverse transcribed. Read counts averaged around 4 million for samples of naive, central memory and regulatory T cells. The method was immunoSEQ multiplex PCR; TCRdb's version includes in-frame clones alone and lacks a portion of them. The repertoire holds about 240,000 clones, about 26% seen once, with approximately 4% in the top ten. Staining for CD45RO/CCR7/CD25/CD127/CD95/CD27 allowed sorting of CD4+ naive, central memory, regulatory and stem cell-like memory cells.

This sequence joins TRBV7-9 and TRBJ2-7, with 11 bases identical to TRBD2. Sequenced input: central memory CD4+ T cells from blood. The receptor was isolated from a man between 25 and 39 years old in good health. DNA for the CDR3: TGTGCCAGCAGCTTGTCTAGCGGGAGGTACGAGCAGTACTTC. Encoded protein: CASSLSSGRYEQYF. The full variable domain, completed using reference TRBV7-9 and TRBJ2-7, is DTGVSQNPRHKITKRGQNVTFRCDPISEHNRLYWYRQTLGQGPEFLTYFQNEAQLEKSRLLSDRFSAERPKGSFSTLEIQRTEQGDSAMYLCASSLSSGRYEQYFGPGTRLTVT.